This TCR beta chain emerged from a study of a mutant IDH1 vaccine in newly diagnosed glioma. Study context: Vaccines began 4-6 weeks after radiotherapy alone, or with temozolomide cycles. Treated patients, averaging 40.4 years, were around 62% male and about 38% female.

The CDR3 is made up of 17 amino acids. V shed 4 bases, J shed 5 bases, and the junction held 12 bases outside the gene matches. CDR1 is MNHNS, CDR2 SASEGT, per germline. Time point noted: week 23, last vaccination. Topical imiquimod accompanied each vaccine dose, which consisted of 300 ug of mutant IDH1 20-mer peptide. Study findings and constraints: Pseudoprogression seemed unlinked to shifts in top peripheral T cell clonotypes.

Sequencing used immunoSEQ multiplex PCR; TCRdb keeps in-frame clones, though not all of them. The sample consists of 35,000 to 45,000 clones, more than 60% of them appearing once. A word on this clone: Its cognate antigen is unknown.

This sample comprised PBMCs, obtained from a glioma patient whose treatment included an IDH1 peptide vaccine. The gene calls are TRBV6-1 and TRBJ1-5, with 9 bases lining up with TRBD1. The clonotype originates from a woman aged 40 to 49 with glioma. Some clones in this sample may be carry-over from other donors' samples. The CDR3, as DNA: TGTGCCAGCAGTGGAAACAGGGGGCGGTTGGACTATCAGCCCCAGCATTTT. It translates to CASSGNRGRLDYQPQHF.